There are many counts of the clone carrying this T cell receptor (beta chain). Its antigen is not known. Trimming shortened V by 1 base and J by 3 bases, and 12 bases separated the two germline ends. The CDR3 totals 14 residues. CDR1 is DFQATT and CDR2 is SNEGSKA in the germline V gene (reference sequence). TCRdb reanalysed the 5' RACE reads using MiXCR and keeps one entry per CDR3 protein. The data contain tens of thousands of distinct CDR3 sequences, over 8.5% of them singletons. This record comes from a study of neurological immune-mediated disorders. Sample time point: longitudinal time-point 1 (baseline). Study-level findings and limits: Expanded clones shared no CDR3 amino acid sequences across subjects, suggesting private repertoires in all groups.

The origin of this receptor is a male donor with HTLV-1-associated myelopathy (HAM/TSP). The chain recombines TRBV20-1 with TRBJ1-1; D unclear. Specimen: PBMCs. CDR3 amino acids: CSARVPGLDTEAFF. The DNA for the CDR3 is TGCAGTGCTAGAGTCCCGGGGTTGGACACTGAAGCTTTCTTT.